This T cell receptor beta chain was identified during a study of T-cell memory formation after mild COVID-19. This CDR3 has 15 residues. Looked up from germline, CDR1 is SGHVS and CDR2 is FQNEAQ. V was shortened by 7 bases and J by 4 bases, with 18 bases between the two germline ends. UMIs and sample barcodes were carried by the TCR alpha and TCR beta cDNA libraries that 5'RACE produced using constant-segment primers. TCRdb processed the 5' RACE reads anew with MiXCR; each CDR3 protein has one entry. In the table there are 580,000 or so distinct CDR3 sequences, roughly 17% of which are singletons. Regarding the study as a whole: SARS-CoV-2 specificity was not confirmed for second-wave clones peaking on day 37. Clones that contracted clustered mainly in CM and EM if CD4+ and in EMRA if CD8+. Detection of some responders pre-infection suggested pre-existing cross-reactive memory T cells participated.

There are a few counts of this clonotype. Its antigen is unknown. This clonotype was obtained from an adult woman who had mild COVID-19 (a few samples of this study predate the infection). Cell type and time point are not known. V and J are TRBV7-8 and TRBJ2-3, with D possibly TRBD2 on 5 matching bases. The sequenced sample was PBMCs or a T cell subset sorted from them (not recorded which). CDR3: CASTDRELGADTQYF. The CDR3 DNA follows: TGTGCCAGCACCGACCGGGAACTTGGGGCAGATACGCAGTATTTT. The complete variable domain, with remaining parts taken from reference TRBV7-8 and TRBJ2-3, reads GAGVSQSPRYKVAKRGQDVALRCDPISGHVSLFWYQQALGQGPEFLTYFQNEAQLDKSGLPSDRFFAERPEGSVSTLKIQRTQQEDSAVYLCASTDRELGADTQYFGPGTRLTVL.